The present TCR beta chain was sequenced within a study of cytomegalovirus exposure and HLA in healthy donors. On this clone: The antigen remains unidentified.

This CDR3 is 15 amino acids long. Germline V gene sequence: CDR1 SEHNR, CDR2 FQNEAQ (reference sequence). The J segment lost 5 bases and the V segment lost 5 bases, leaving 10 bases of the junction unmatched. It was with 60 Vbeta and 13 Jbeta primers that the PCR ran. Libraries were prepared by immunoSEQ multiplex PCR; TCRdb keeps only in-frame clonotypes and omits some of them. The table lists about 150,000 clones, nearly 70% of them singletons. Study-wide results and limits: Rare sequences made up most TCRs, while some public TCRs were found in many donors. A missense DCLRE1C variant was associated with V- and J-gene trimming of TCR beta chains in a later analysis, and an independent cohort replicated the association.

Among the donors, all were healthy bone marrow donors. The chain couples TRBV7-9 to TRBJ2-5; 8 nucleotides agree with TRBD1. The sequence was obtained from a man aged 25-45 years in good health and CMV-seropositive. The sample taken for sequencing was PBMCs. The CDR3 is CASSRAGQGSETQYF. CDR3 bases: TGTGCCAGCAGCCGGGCAGGACAGGGTTCGGAGACCCAGTACTTC.